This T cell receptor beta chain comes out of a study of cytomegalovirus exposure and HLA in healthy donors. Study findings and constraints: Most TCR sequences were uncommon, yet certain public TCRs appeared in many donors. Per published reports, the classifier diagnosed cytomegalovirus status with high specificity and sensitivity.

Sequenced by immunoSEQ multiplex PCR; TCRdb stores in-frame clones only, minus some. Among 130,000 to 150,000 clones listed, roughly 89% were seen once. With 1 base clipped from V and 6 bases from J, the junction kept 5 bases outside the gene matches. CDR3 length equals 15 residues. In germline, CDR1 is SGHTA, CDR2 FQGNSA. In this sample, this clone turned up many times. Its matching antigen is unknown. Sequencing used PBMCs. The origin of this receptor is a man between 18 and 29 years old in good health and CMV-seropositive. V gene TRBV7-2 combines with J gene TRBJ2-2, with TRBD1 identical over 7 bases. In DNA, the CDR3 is TGTGCCAGCAGCTTAGAAGTAGGGGGCTCCGGGGAGCTGTTTTTT. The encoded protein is CASSLEVGGSGELFF.